This T cell receptor (beta chain) originates from a study of T cells in Graves' hyperthyroidism and ophthalmopathy. V lost 1 base and J lost 4; bases outside the gene matches: 4. Germline V gene sequence: CDR1 LGHDT, CDR2 YNNKEL (reference sequence). The CDR3 is made up of 17 amino acids. On this clonotype itself: Its antigen is undetermined.

Whole-study findings and limits: The model made its ophthalmopathy prediction, and onset followed a median roughly six months later.

Enrolled ophthalmopathy patients presented with a Clinical Activity Score of at least 3, a NOSPECS grade of at least 4, and disease duration under 3 months. PBMCs stemmed from around 10 ml fresh peripheral blood. What was amplified from RNA transcripts were TCR beta CDR3 regions. The HTBI primer set drove a first-round RT-PCR of the TCR CDR3. TCRdb re-called the multiplex PCR reads through MiXCR, storing one row per CDR3 protein. The sample carries some 580,000 distinct CDR3 sequences, approximately 15% recorded once. The V gene is TRBV3-1, the J gene TRBJ2-1; 13 bases are shared with TRBD2. The sequenced material came from blood. The TCR sequence derives from a woman between 35 and 50 years old with Graves' ophthalmopathy. The DNA of the CDR3 is TGTGCCAGCAGCCAAGCACCGGGACTAGCGGGATACAATGAGCAGTTCTTC. Translation: CASSQAPGLAGYNEQFF.